This T cell receptor beta chain was captured in a study of cytomegalovirus exposure and HLA in healthy donors. The PCR made use of 60 Vbeta and 13 Jbeta primers. The assay was immunoSEQ multiplex PCR, and TCRdb's table has in-frame clones only and misses some. The repertoire has under 200,000 clones, around 85% of them found once; the top ten carry about 2%. The length of the CDR3 is 18 residues. V was cut by 0 bases and J by 1 base, with 18 bases left in between. Germline V gives CDR1 MGHRA, CDR2 YSYEKL. When sampled, the donors appeared nominally healthy, though they likely had unrecorded immune exposures.

The receptor was derived from a male donor in good health and CMV-seronegative. The rearrangement uses TRBV4-1 and TRBJ1-2, with D possibly TRBD1 on 5 matching bases. The sample taken for sequencing was PBMCs. The CDR3 coding sequence is TGCGCCAGCAGCCAAGATCCAGGGACGGGAGAAATTAACTATGGCTACACCTTC. Its translation is CASSQDPGTGEINYGYTF.